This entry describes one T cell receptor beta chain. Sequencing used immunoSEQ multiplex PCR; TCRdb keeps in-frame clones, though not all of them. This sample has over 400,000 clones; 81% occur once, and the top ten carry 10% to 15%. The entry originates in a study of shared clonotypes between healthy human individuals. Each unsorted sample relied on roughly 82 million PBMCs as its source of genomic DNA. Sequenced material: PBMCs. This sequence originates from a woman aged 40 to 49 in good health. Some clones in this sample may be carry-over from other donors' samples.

In nucleotides, the CDR3 is TGTGCCAGCAGCTTCACTAGCGGCGGGGCCTACGAGCAGTACTTC. It yields the protein CASSFTSGGAYEQYF. This chain joins TRBV7-2 and TRBJ2-7, with 8 bases identical to TRBD2. V lost 3 bases to trimming and J lost 2 bases; unmatched junction nucleotides: 6. This CDR3 is 15 amino acids long. Germline V gene lookup returns CDR1 SGHTA and CDR2 FQGNSA.